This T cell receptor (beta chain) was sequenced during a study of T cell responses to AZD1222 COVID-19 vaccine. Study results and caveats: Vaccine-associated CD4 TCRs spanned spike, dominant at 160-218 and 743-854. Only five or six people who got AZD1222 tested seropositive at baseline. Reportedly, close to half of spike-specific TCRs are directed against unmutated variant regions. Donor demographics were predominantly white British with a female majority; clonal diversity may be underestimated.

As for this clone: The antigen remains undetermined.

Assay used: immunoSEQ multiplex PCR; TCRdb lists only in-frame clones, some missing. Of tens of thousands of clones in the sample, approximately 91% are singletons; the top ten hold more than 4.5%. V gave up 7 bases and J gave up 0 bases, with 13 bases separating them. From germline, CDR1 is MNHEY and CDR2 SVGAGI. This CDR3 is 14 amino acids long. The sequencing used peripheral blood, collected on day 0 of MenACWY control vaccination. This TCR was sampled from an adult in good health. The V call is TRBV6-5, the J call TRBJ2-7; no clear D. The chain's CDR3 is CASTSPRISYEQYF. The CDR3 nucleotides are TGTGCCAGCACCTCACCCCGGATCTCCTACGAGCAGTACTTC.